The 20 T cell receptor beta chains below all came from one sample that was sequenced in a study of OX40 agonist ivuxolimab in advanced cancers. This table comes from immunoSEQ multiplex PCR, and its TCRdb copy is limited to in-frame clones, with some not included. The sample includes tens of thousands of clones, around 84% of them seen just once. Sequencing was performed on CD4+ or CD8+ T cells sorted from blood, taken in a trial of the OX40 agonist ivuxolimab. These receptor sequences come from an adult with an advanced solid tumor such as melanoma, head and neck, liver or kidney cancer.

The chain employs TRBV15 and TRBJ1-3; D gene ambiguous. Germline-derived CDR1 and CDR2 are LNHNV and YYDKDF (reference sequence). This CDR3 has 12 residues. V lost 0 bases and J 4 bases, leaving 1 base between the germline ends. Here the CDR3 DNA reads TGTGCCACCAGCAGAGACGGAAACACCATATATTTT. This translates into CATSRDGNTIYF.

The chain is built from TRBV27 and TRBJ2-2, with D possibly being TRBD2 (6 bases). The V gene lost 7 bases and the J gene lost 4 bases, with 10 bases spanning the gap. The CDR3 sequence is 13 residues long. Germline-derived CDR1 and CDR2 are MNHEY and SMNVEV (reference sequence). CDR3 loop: CASMGGGTGELFF. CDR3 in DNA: TGTGCCAGCATGGGGGGAGGCACCGGGGAGCTGTTTTTT.

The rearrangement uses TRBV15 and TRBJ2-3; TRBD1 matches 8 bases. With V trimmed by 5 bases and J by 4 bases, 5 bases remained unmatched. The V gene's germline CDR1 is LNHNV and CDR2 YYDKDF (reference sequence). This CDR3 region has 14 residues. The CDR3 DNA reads TGTGCCACCAGCCCAGGGGGCCTGCCAGATACGCAGTATTTT. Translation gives CATSPGGLPDTQYF. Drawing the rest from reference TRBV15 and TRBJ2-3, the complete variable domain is DAMVIQNPRYQVTQFGKPVTLSCSQTLNHNVMYWYQQKSSQAPKLLFHYYDKDFNNEADTPDNFQSRRPNTSFCFLDIRSPGLGDTAMYLCATSPGGLPDTQYFGPGTRLTVL.

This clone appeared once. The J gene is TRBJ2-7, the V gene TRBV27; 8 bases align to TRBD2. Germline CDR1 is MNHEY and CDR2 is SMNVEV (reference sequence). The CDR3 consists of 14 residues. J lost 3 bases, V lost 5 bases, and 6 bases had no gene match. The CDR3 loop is CASSPIGGDYEQYV. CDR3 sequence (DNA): TGTGCCAGCAGTCCCATCGGGGGGGACTACGAGCAGTACGTC.

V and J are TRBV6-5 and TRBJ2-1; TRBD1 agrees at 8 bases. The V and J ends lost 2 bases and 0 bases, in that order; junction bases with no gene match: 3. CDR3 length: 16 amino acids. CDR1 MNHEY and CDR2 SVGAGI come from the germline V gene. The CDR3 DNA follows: TGTGCCAGCAGTTACGCGGGACAGGCCTCCTACAATGAGCAGTTCTTC. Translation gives CASSYAGQASYNEQFF.

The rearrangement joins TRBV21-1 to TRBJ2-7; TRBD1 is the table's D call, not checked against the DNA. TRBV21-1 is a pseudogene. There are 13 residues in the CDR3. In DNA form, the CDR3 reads TGTGCCAGCCCCGGGACAGAGGCCTCCGAGCAGTACGTC. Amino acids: CASPGTEASEQYV.

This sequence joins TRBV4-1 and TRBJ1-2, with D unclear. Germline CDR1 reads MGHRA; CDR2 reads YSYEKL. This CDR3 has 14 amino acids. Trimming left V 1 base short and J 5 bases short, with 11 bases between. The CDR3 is CASSQGLTGYGYTF. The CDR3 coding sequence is TGCGCCAGCAGCCAAGGATTAACGGGGTATGGCTACACCTTC.

The DNA of the CDR3 is TGCAGTGCTTCTCCGGAGGAGACCCAGTACTTC. Translating it yields CSASPEETQYF. The rearrangement uses TRBV20-1 and TRBJ2-5; D remains unclear. The CDR3 totals 11 residues. The germline V gene encodes CDR1 DFQATT and CDR2 SNEGSKA (reference sequence). V was cut by 5 bases and J by 5 bases, with 9 bases left in between.

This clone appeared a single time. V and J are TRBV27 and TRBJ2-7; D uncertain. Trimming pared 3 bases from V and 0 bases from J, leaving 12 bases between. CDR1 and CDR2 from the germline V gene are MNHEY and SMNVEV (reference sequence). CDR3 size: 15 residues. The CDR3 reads CASSFLPVSSYEQYF. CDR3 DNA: TGTGCCAGCAGTTTCCTTCCCGTAAGCTCCTACGAGCAGTACTTC.

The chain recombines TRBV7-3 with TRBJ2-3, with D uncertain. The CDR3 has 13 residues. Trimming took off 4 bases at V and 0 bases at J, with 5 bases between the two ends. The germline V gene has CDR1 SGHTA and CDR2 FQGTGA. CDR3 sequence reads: CASSSASTDTQYF. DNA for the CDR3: TGTGCCAGCAGCTCCGCCAGCACAGATACGCAGTATTTT.

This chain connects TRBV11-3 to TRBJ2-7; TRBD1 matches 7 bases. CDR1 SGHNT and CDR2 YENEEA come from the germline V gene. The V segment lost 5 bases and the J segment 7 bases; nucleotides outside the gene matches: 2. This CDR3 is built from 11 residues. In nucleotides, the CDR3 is TGTGCCAGCAGCCAGGGGGTTGAGCAGTACTTC. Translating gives CASSQGVEQYF.

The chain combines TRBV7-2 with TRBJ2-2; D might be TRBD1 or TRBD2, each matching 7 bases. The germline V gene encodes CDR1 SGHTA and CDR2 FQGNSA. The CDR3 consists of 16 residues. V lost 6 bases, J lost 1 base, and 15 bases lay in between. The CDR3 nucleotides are TGTGCCAGCAGAACCCAGGGGGGGAGGAACACCGGGGAGCTGTTTTTT. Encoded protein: CASRTQGGRNTGELFF.

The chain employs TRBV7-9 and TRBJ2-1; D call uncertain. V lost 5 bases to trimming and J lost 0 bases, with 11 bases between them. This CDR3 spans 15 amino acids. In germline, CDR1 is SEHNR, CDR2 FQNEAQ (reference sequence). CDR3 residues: CASSHIAGSYNEQFF. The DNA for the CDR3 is TGTGCCAGCAGCCATATAGCCGGCTCCTACAATGAGCAGTTCTTC.

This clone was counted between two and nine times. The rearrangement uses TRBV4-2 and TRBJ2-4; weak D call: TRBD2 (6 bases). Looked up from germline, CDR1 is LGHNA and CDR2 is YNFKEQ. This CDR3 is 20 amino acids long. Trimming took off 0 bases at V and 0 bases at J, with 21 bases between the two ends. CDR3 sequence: CASSQEGDGGEGLAKNIQYF. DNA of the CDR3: TGTGCCAGCAGCCAAGAAGGGGACGGCGGGGAAGGGCTAGCCAAAAACATTCAGTACTTC.

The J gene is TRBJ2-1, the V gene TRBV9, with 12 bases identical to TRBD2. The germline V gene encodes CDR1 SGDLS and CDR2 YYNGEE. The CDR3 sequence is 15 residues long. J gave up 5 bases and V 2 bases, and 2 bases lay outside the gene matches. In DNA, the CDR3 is TGTGCCAGCAGCGTCACTAGCGGGGGGCACAATGAGCAGTTCTTC. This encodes CASSVTSGGHNEQFF.

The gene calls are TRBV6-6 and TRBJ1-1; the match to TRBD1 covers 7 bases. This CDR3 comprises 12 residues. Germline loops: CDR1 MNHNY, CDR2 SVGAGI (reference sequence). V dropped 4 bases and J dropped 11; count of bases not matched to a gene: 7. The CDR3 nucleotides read TGTGCCAGCAGTTTAAGGGGGCGCCGGGCTTTCTTT. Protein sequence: CASSLRGRRAFF.

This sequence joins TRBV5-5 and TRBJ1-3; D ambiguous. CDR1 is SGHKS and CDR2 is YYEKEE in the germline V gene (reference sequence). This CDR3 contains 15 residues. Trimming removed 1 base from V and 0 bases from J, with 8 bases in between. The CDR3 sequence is CASSLPGASGNTIYF. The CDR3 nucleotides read TGTGCCAGCAGCTTGCCGGGTGCCTCTGGAAACACCATATATTTT.

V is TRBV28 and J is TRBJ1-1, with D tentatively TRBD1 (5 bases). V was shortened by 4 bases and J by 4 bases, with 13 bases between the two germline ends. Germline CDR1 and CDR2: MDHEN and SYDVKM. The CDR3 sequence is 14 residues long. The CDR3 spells CASSSRGGGTEAFF. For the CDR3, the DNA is TGTGCCAGCAGTTCACGGGGCGGCGGCACTGAAGCTTTCTTT.

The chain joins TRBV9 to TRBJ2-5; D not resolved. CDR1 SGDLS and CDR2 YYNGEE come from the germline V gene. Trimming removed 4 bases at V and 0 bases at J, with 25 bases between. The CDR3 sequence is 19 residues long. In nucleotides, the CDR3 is TGTGCCAGCAGCATCCGGACGAGAGGTGCCTCACTGGACCAAGAGACCCAGTACTTC. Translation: CASSIRTRGASLDQETQYF.

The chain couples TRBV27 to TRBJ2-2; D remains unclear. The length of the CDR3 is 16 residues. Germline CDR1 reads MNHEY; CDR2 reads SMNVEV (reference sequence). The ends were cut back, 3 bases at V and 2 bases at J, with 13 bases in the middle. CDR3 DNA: TGTGCCAGCAGTTTCGTAGGCCTAGGAAACACCGGGGAGCTGTTTTTT. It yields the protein CASSFVGLGNTGELFF.